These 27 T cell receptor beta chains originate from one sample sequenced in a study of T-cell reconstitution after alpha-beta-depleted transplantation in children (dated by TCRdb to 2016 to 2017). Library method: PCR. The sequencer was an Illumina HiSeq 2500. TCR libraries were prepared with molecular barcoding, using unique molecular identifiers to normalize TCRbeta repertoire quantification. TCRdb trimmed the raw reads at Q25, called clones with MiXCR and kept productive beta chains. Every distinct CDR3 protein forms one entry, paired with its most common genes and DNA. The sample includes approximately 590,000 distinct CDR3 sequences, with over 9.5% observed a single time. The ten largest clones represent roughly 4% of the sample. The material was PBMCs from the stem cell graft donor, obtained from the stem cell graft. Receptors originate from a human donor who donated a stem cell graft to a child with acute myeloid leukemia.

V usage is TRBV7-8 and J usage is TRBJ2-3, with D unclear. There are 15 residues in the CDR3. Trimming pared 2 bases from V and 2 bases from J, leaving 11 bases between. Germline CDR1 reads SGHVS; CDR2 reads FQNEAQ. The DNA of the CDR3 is TGTGCCAGCAGCTTATTTAACAGCGACACAGATACGCAGTATTTT. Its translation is CASSLFNSDTDTQYF.

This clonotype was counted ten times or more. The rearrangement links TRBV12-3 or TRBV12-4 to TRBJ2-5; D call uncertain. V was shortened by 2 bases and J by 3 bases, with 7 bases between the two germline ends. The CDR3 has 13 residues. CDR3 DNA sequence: TGTGCCAGCAGTTTATATCCGGAAGAGACCCAGTACTTC. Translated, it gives CASSLYPEETQYF.

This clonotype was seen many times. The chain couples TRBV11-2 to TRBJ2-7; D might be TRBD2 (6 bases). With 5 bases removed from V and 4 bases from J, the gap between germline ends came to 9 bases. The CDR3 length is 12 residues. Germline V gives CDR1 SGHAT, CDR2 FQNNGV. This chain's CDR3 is CASSILAYEQYF. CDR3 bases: TGTGCCAGCAGCATACTAGCTTACGAGCAGTACTTC.

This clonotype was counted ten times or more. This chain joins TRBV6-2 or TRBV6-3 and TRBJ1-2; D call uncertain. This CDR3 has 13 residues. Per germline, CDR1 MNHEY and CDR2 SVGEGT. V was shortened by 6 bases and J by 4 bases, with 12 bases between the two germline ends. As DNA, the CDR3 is TGTGCCAGCAGCCTGGACGGCCTCTATGGCTACACCTTC. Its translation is CASSLDGLYGYTF.

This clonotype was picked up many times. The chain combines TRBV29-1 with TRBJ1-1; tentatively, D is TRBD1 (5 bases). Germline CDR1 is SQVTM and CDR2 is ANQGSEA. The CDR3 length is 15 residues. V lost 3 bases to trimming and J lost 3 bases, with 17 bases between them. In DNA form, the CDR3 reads TGCAGCGTTGAGACCTCAGGAGGGGCGGACACTGAAGCTTTCTTT. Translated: CSVETSGGADTEAFF.

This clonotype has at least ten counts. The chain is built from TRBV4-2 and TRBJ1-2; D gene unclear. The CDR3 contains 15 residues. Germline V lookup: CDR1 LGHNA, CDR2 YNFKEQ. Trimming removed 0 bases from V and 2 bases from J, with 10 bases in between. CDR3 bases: TGTGCCAGCAGCCAAGAGGACCTAGCCAACTATGGCTACACCTTC. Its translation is CASSQEDLANYGYTF.

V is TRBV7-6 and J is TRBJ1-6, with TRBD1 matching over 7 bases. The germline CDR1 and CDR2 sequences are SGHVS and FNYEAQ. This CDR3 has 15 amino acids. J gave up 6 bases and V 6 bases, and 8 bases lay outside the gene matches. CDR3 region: CASSRIRDSNSPLHF. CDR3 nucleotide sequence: TGTGCCAGCAGTCGAATCCGGGACAGTAATTCACCCCTCCACTTT.

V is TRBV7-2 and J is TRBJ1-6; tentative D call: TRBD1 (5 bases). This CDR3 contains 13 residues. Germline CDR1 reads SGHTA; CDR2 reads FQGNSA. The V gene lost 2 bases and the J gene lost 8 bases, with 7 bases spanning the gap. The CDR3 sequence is CASSLQGHSPLHF. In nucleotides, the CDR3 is TGTGCCAGCAGCTTACAGGGCCATTCACCCCTCCACTTT. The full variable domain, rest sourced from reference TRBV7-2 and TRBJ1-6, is GAGVSQSPSNKVTEKGKDVELRCDPISGHTALYWYRQSLGQGLEFLIYFQGNSAPDKSGLPSDRFSAERTGGSVSTLTIQRTQQEDSAVYLCASSLQGHSPLHFGNGTRLTVT.

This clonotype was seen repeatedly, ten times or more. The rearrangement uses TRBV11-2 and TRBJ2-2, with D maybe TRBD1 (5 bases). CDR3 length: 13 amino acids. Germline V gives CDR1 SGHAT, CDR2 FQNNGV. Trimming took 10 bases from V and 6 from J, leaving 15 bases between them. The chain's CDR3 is CAILGYRPGELFF. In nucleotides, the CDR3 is TGTGCCATCTTGGGATACAGGCCCGGGGAGCTGTTTTTT.

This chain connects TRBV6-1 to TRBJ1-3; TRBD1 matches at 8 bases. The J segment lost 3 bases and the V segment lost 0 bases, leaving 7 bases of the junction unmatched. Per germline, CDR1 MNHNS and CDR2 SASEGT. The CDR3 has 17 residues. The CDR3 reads CASSEAGWGQVGNTIYF. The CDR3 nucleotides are TGTGCCAGCAGTGAAGCGGGATGGGGACAGGTTGGAAACACCATATATTTT.

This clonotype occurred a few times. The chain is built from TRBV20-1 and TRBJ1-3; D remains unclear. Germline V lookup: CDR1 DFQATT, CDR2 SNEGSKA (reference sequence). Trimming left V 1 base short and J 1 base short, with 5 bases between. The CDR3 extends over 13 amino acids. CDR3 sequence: CSARAKSGNTIYF. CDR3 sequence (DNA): TGCAGTGCTAGAGCGAAATCTGGAAACACCATATATTTT.

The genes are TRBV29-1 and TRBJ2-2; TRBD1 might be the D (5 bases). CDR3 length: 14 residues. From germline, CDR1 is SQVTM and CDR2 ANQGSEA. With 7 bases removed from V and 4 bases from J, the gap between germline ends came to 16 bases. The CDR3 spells CSASPGYSTGELFF. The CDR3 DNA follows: TGCAGCGCTTCGCCAGGGTATTCCACCGGGGAGCTGTTTTTT.

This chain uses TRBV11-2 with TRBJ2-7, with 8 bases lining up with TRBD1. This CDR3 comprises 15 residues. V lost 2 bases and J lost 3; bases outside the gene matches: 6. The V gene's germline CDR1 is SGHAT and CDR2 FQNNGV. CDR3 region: CASSLSGGVLYEQYF. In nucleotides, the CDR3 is TGTGCCAGCAGCTTATCAGGGGGCGTTCTCTACGAGCAGTACTTC.

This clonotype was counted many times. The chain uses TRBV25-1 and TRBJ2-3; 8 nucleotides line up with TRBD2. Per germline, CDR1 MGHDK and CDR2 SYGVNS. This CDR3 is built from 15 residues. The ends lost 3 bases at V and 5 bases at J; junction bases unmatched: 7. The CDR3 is CASSESGLAQDTQYF. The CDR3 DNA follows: TGTGCCAGCAGTGAGTCAGGACTAGCCCAAGATACGCAGTATTTT. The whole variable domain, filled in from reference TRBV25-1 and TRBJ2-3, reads EADIYQTPRYLVIGTGKKITLECSQTMGHDKMYWYQQDPGMELHLIHYSYGVNSTEKGDLSSESTVSRIRTEHFPLTLESARPSHTSQYLCASSESGLAQDTQYFGPGTRLTVL.

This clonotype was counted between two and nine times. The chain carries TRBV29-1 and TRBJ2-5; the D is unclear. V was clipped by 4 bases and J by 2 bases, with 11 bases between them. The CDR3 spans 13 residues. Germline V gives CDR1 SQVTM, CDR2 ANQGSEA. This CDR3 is CSVVSPFQETQYF. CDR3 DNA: TGCAGCGTTGTAAGCCCGTTTCAAGAGACCCAGTACTTC.

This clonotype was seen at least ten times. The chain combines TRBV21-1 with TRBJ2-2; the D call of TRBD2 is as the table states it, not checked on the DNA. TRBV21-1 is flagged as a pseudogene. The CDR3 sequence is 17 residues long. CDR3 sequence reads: CASSHRSLGLPTGELFF. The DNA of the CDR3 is TGTGCCAGCAGCCACCGGTCGCTGGGACTACCCACCGGGGAGCTGTTTTTT.

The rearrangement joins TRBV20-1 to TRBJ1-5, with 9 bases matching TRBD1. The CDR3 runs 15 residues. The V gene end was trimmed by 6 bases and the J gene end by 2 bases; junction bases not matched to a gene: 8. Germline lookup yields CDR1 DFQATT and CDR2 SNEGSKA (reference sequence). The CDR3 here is CSAPGQGRGNQPQHF. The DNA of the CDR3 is TGCAGTGCCCCGGGACAGGGCCGGGGCAATCAGCCCCAGCATTTT.

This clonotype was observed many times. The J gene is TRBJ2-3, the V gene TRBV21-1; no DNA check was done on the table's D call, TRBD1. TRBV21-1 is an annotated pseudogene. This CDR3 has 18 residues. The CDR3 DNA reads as TGTGCCAGCAGCAAAGCGTTGGGGGAACACACAACCACAGATACGCAGTATTTT. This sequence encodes CASSKALGEHTTTDTQYF.

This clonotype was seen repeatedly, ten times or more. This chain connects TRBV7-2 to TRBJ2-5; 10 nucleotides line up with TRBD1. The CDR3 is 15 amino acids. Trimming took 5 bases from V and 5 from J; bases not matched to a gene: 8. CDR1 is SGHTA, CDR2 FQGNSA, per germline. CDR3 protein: CASSLGQGFTETQYF. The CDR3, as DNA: TGTGCCAGCAGCCTGGGACAGGGGTTTACGGAGACCCAGTACTTC.

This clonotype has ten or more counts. The CDR3, as DNA: TGTGCCAGCAGGACTACAGGGGGGGGGAACACTGAAGCTTTCTTT. Its translation: CASRTTGGGNTEAFF. The chain has TRBV7-2 and TRBJ1-1; 8 bases align to TRBD1. CDR1 SGHTA and CDR2 FQGNSA come from the germline V gene. This CDR3 is 15 amino acids long. The ends lost 6 bases at V and 1 base at J; junction bases unmatched: 7.

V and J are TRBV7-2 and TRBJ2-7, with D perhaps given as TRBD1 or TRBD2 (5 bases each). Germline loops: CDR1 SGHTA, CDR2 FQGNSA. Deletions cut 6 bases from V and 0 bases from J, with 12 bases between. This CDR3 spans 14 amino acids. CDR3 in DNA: TGTGCCAGCAGTCCAAAGGGGAGCTCCTACGAGCAGTACTTC. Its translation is CASSPKGSSYEQYF.

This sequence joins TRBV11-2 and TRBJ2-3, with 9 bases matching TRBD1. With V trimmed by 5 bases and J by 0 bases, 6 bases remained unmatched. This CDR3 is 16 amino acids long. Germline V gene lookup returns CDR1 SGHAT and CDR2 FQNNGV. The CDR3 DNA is TGTGCCAGCAGCCCGGGACAGGGTTGGAGCACAGATACGCAGTATTTT. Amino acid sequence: CASSPGQGWSTDTQYF.

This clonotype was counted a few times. The CDR3 DNA is TGTGCCAGCATGAGAGGGAGCCACGAGCAGTACTTC. As protein: CASMRGSHEQYF. The chain uses TRBV6-2 or TRBV6-3 and TRBJ2-7, with D perhaps TRBD2 (5 bases). Germline V CDR1 and CDR2: MNHEY, SVGEGT. V was pared by 7 bases and J by 5 bases, with 12 bases between. The CDR3 consists of 12 residues.

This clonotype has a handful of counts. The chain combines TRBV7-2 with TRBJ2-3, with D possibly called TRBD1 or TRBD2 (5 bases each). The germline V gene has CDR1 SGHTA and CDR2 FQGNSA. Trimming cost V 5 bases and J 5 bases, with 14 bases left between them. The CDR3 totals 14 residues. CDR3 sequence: CASSPHRGVDTQYF. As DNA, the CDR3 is TGTGCCAGCAGCCCCCACAGAGGGGTAGATACGCAGTATTTT.

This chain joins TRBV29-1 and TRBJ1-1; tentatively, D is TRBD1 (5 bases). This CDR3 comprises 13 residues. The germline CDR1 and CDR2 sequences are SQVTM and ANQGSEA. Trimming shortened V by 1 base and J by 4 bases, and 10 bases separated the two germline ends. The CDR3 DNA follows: TGCAGCGTTGAAGCGCAGGGTATCACTGAAGCTTTCTTT. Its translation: CSVEAQGITEAFF.

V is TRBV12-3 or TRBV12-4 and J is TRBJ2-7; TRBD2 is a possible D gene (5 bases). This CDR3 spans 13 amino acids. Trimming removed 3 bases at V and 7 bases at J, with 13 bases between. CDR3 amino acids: CASSFEGVSEQYF. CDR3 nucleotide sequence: TGTGCCAGCAGTTTTGAGGGCGTCTCGGAGCAGTACTTC.

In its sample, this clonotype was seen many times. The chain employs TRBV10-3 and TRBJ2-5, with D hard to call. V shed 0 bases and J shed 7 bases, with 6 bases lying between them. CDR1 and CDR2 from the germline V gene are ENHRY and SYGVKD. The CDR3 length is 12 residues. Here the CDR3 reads CAISESKGTQYF. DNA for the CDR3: TGTGCCATCAGTGAGTCGAAAGGGACCCAGTACTTC.